The clone carrying this TCR beta chain appeared a single time. Naive and memory CD4+ T cell DNA was deep-sequenced without culture. Produced via immunoSEQ multiplex PCR; TCRdb's table is partial and in-frame only. The sample holds approximately 50,000 clones, around 92% seen once. This specimen comes from a study of CD4 T cells in relation to SARS-CoV-2 and coronaviruses. The overall study: Median patient age was roughly 36 years, spanning 21 to 72 years. Shared crossreactive spike epitopes were mapped to their HLA restriction. Of the patients, 7 to 9 were male, a few female, two Hispanic.

The V and J ends lost 3 bases and 2 bases respectively, with 16 bases between them. The CDR3 is 15 amino acids. Germline V gene data show CDR1 as DFQATT and CDR2 as SNEGSKA (reference sequence). The rearrangement links TRBV20-1 to TRBJ2-5, with no clear D. The sample comprised naive CD4+ T cells from PBMCs. Subset indicated: naive CD4+ T cells isolated by negative enrichment. The receptor was derived from an adult with COVID-19. The CDR3 DNA follows: TGCAGTGCTAGTAGGCGTAATTGGGGACAAGAGACCCAGTACTTC. It specifies CSASRRNWGQETQYF.